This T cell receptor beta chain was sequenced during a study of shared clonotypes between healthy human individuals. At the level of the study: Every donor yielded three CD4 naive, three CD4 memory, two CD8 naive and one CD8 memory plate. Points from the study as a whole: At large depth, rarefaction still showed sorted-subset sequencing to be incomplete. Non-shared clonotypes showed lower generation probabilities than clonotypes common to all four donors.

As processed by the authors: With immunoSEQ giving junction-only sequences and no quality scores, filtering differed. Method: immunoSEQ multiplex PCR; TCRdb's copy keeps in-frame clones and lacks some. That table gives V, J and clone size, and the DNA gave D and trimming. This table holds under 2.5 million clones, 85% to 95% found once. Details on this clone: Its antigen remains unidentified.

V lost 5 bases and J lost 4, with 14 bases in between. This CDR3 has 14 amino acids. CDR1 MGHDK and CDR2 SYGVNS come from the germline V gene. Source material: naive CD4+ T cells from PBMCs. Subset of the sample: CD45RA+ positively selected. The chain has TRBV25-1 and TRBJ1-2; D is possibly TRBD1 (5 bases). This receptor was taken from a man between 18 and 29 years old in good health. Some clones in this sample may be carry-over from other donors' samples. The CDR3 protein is CASSIQGITYGYTF. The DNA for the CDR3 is TGTGCCAGCAGTATTCAGGGTATCACCTATGGCTACACCTTC.